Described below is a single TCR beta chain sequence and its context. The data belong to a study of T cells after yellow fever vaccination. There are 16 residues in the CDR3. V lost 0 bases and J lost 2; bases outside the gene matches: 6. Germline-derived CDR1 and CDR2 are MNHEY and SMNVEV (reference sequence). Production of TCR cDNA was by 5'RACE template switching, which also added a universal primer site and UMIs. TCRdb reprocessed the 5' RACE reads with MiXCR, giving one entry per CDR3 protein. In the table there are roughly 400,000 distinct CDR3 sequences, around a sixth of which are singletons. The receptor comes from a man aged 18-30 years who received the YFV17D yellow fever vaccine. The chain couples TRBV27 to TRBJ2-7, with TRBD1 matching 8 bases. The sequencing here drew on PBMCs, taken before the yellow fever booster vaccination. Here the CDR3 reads CASSLSATGDTYEQYF. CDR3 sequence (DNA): TGTGCCAGCAGTTTATCCGCGACAGGGGACACCTACGAGCAGTACTTC.